These 26 T cell receptor beta chains were sequenced from one sample in a study of T cells after yellow fever vaccination. TCRdb passed the 5' RACE reads through MiXCR, listing each CDR3 protein once. The sample records some 97,000 distinct CDR3 sequences, 5.8% being singletons. Specimen: CD8+ T cells sorted from PBMCs, collected 10 days after the yellow fever booster vaccination. Every receptor here comes from a man between 18 and 29 years old who received the YFV17D yellow fever vaccine.

In this sample, this clonotype turned up a few times. V and J are TRBV6-5 and TRBJ2-7; TRBD1 is a possible D gene (5 bases). The CDR3 runs to 14 residues. The germline V gene has CDR1 MNHEY and CDR2 SVGAGI. Trimming pared 2 bases from V and 2 bases from J, leaving 10 bases between. The CDR3 DNA reads as TGTGCCAGCAGTTACGGGTCAGGGACCTACGAGCAGTACTTC. This translates into CASSYGSGTYEQYF.

The rearrangement links TRBV12-3 or TRBV12-4 to TRBJ2-1; 12 nucleotides align to TRBD2. Trimming removed 6 bases from V and 0 bases from J; junction bases left unmatched: 9. The CDR3 is 18 amino acids. Here the CDR3 DNA reads TGTGCCAGCAGCCCTAGCGGGGGGGTGACGAGCTCCTACAATGAGCAGTTCTTC. It specifies CASSPSGGVTSSYNEQFF.

The J gene is TRBJ1-2, the V gene TRBV20-1; possible D gene TRBD1, 6 bases. The germline V gene has CDR1 DFQATT and CDR2 SNEGSKA (reference sequence). V was trimmed by 3 bases and J by 4 bases, leaving 15 bases between them. This CDR3 has 14 residues. CDR3 protein: CSARDQQGPYGYTF. CDR3 nucleotides: TGCAGTGCTAGGGACCAACAGGGACCCTATGGCTACACCTTC.

This clonotype was counted only a few times. This chain links TRBV13 with TRBJ1-4; D is ambiguous. Per the germline V gene, CDR1 is PRHDT and CDR2 is FYEKMQ (reference sequence). Trimming cost V 3 bases and J 7 bases, with 9 bases left between them. There are 13 residues in the CDR3. CDR3 nucleotides: TGTGCCAGCAGCTTGGTGGGCGGTGAAAAACTGTTTTTT. Translated, it gives CASSLVGGEKLFF. Full variable domain (missing parts from reference TRBV13 and TRBJ1-4): AAGVIQSPRHLIKEKRETATLKCYPIPRHDTVYWYQQGPGQDPQFLISFYEKMQSDKGSIPDRFSAQQFSDYHSELNMSSLELGDSALYFCASSLVGGEKLFFGSGTQLSVL.

This clonotype occurred many times. The chain joins TRBV6-2 or TRBV6-3 to TRBJ2-1; D unclear. Germline V CDR1 and CDR2: MNHEY, SVGEGT. The CDR3 covers 12 residues. Trimming stripped 3 bases from V and 10 bases from J, with 10 bases between. In DNA, the CDR3 is TGTGCCAGCAGTTATGGGGTAGGAGAGCAGTTCTTC. Its protein product is CASSYGVGEQFF.

This clonotype was counted between two and nine times. The chain is built from TRBV18 and TRBJ2-7; possibly TRBD1 or TRBD2 for D (5 bases each). Germline values: CDR1 KGHSH, CDR2 LQKENI. The V end was cut by 6 bases, the J end by 3 bases, with 12 bases between. The CDR3 covers 13 residues. CDR3 amino acids: CASSRDLYYEQYV. CDR3 in DNA: TGTGCCAGCTCGAGGGACCTTTACTACGAGCAGTACGTC.

This chain joins TRBV11-2 and TRBJ1-5; 7 bases map to TRBD1. The CDR3 totals 19 residues. Germline V lookup: CDR1 SGHAT, CDR2 FQNNGV. The J segment lost 3 bases and the V segment lost 3 bases, leaving 17 bases of the junction unmatched. CDR3 protein: CASSLDYTSQGGYNQPQHF. The CDR3 bases are TGTGCCAGCAGCTTGGACTACACGAGTCAGGGGGGCTACAATCAGCCCCAGCATTTT.

This clonotype was counted between two and nine times. This rearrangement joins TRBV10-3 to TRBJ2-6, with D possibly being TRBD2 (6 bases). V lost 3 bases and J 0 bases, leaving 15 bases between the germline ends. CDR3 length: 18 amino acids. The germline gives CDR1 ENHRY, CDR2 SYGVKD. The chain's CDR3 is CAISDPGLGISGANVLTF. DNA of the CDR3: TGTGCCATCAGTGACCCGGGACTTGGGATCTCTGGGGCCAACGTCCTGACTTTC.

This chain joins TRBV27 and TRBJ2-7, with 7 positions matching TRBD1. J was trimmed by 7 bases and V by 2 bases; bases with no gene match: 5. The CDR3 length is 13 residues. The germline gives CDR1 MNHEY, CDR2 SMNVEV (reference sequence). The CDR3 region is CASSLSRGWEQYV. As DNA, the CDR3 is TGTGCCAGCAGTTTAAGCAGGGGGTGGGAGCAGTACGTC.

This clonotype showed up many times. CDR3: CASSLGLAGNPYNEQFF. The CDR3 DNA is TGTGCCAGCAGCTTAGGGCTAGCGGGGAACCCCTACAATGAGCAGTTCTTC. The chain is built from TRBV7-2 and TRBJ2-1, with 9 bases lining up with TRBD2. The CDR3 spans 17 residues. Germline V gene lookup returns CDR1 SGHTA and CDR2 FQGNSA. V dropped 1 base and J dropped 2; count of bases not matched to a gene: 6.

This rearrangement joins TRBV5-1 to TRBJ1-5; 9 bases map to TRBD1. The germline gives CDR1 SGHRS, CDR2 YFSETQ. The CDR3 runs to 15 residues. Losses at the gene ends were 10 bases for V and 4 bases for J; bases not matched to a gene: 12. The CDR3 loop is CASDRGTGSNQPQHF. CDR3 nucleotide sequence: TGCGCCTCGGATAGAGGGACAGGGAGTAATCAGCCCCAGCATTTT.

This clonotype was detected a few times. The chain combines TRBV11-2 with TRBJ2-1; D is perhaps TRBD1 (6 bases). The V end lost 1 base, the J end lost 4 bases, and 14 bases lay between the germline ends. The CDR3 has 16 amino acids. Germline V gives CDR1 SGHAT, CDR2 FQNNGV. CDR3 bases: TGTGCCAGCAGCTTAGGTTTCAGGGGCCCTTACAATGAGCAGTTCTTC. This codes for CASSLGFRGPYNEQFF.

V usage is TRBV7-2 and J usage is TRBJ2-5; D uncertain. Trimming cost V 3 bases and J 2 bases, with 7 bases left between them. Germline-derived CDR1 and CDR2 are SGHTA and FQGNSA. This CDR3 has 13 residues. Written as DNA, the CDR3 is TGTGCCAGCAGCTTCTACCCGCAAGAGACCCAGTACTTC. It specifies CASSFYPQETQYF.

The table lists this clonotype with a few counts. The gene calls are TRBV6-5 and TRBJ1-5, with D tentatively TRBD1 (5 bases). The V and J ends lost 0 bases and 6 bases respectively, with 18 bases between them. In germline, CDR1 is MNHEY, CDR2 SVGAGI. This CDR3 contains 17 residues. CDR3 protein: CASSYSSGPGRSQPQHF. The CDR3 DNA reads TGTGCCAGCAGTTACTCTAGCGGCCCAGGGAGAAGTCAGCCCCAGCATTTT.

This clonotype was seen only once. The J gene is TRBJ1-3, the V gene TRBV20-1; D remains ambiguous. Germline V gene lookup returns CDR1 DFQATT and CDR2 SNEGSKA (reference sequence). V was cut by 1 base and J by 0 bases, with 16 bases left in between. The CDR3 covers 17 residues. The DNA of the CDR3 is TGCAGTGCTAGAGGCCAGACTCCTCAGAGCTCTGGAAACACCATATATTTT. The encoded protein is CSARGQTPQSSGNTIYF.

This clonotype was seen ten or more times. V usage is TRBV4-3 and J usage is TRBJ1-5; no reliable D call. V was clipped by 6 bases and J by 6 bases, with 12 bases between them. The CDR3 is 13 residues long. CDR1 is LGHNA and CDR2 is YSLEER in the germline V gene. CDR3 sequence: CASSASSGQPQHF. CDR3 in DNA: TGCGCCAGCAGTGCCAGTTCTGGTCAGCCCCAGCATTTT.

This clonotype was recorded many times. The chain combines TRBV7-3 with TRBJ2-7; D ambiguous. The CDR3 consists of 11 residues. Trimming removed 1 base from V and 7 bases from J, with 5 bases in between. Germline CDR1 SGHTA, CDR2 FQGTGA. The CDR3 coding sequence is TGTGCCAGCAGCTTAATCTGTGAGCAGTACTTC. It translates to CASSLICEQYF.

This clonotype was detected only a few times. The chain has TRBV6-6 and TRBJ1-4; 9 bases line up with TRBD1. Trimming at V came to 1 base and at J to 6 bases, leaving 6 bases not matched to a gene. Germline lookup yields CDR1 MNHNY and CDR2 SVGAGI (reference sequence). The CDR3 has 16 amino acids. The CDR3, as DNA: TGTGCCAGCAGTTACTTGGGGACAGGGTCGGATGAAAAACTGTTTTTT. Amino acid sequence: CASSYLGTGSDEKLFF.

The rearrangement joins TRBV7-9 to TRBJ2-1; possibly TRBD2 for D (5 bases). Germline V gene sequence: CDR1 SEHNR, CDR2 FQNEAQ (reference sequence). This CDR3 region has 13 residues. The V end lost 2 bases, the J end lost 7 bases, and 9 bases lay between the germline ends. The CDR3 spells CASSLSGRNEQFF. The CDR3 DNA reads as TGTGCCAGCAGCTTAAGCGGAAGGAATGAGCAGTTCTTC.

This clonotype appeared many times. This chain connects TRBV6-5 to TRBJ2-7; D gene unclear. CDR3 length: 14 amino acids. Germline CDR1 MNHEY, CDR2 SVGAGI. V shed 0 bases and J shed 5 bases, with 11 bases lying between them. The CDR3 nucleotides are TGTGCCAGCAGTTACTCGGTGCTAAGCGACGAGCAGTACTTC. Its protein is CASSYSVLSDEQYF.

Many counts were recorded for this clonotype. The rearrangement uses TRBV5-1 and TRBJ1-5, with no clear D. Per germline, CDR1 SGHRS and CDR2 YFSETQ. The CDR3 contains 15 residues. Trimming removed 1 base at V and 0 bases at J, with 8 bases between. CDR3 sequence: CASSLRGLSNQPQHF. The CDR3 DNA is TGCGCCAGCAGCTTGCGCGGACTTAGCAATCAGCCCCAGCATTTT. Filled out from reference TRBV5-1 and TRBJ1-5, the complete variable domain reads KAGVTQTPRYLIKTRGQQVTLSCSPISGHRSVSWYQQTPGQGLQFLFEYFSETQRNKGNFPGRFSGRQFSNSRSEMNVSTLELGDSALYLCASSLRGLSNQPQHFGDGTRLSIL.

The rearrangement uses TRBV4-1 and TRBJ2-7; perhaps D is TRBD1 or TRBD2 (6 bases each). This CDR3 is 16 amino acids long. CDR1 is MGHRA and CDR2 is YSYEKL in the germline V gene. Trimming pared 0 bases from V and 3 bases from J, leaving 15 bases between. The CDR3 bases are TGCGCCAGCAGCCAAGATCAGGCAGGGGAGGACTACGAGCAGTACTTC. It yields the protein CASSQDQAGEDYEQYF.

The chain has TRBV7-3 and TRBJ1-1; no clear D. V was shortened by 5 bases and J by 5 bases, with 12 bases between the two germline ends. CDR1 SGHTA and CDR2 FQGTGA come from the germline V gene. The CDR3 runs to 13 residues. CDR3 bases: TGTGCCAGCAGCATCCCGCGGGTTACTGAAGCTTTCTTT. It yields the protein CASSIPRVTEAFF.

The chain couples TRBV19 to TRBJ2-2, with unresolved D. The CDR3 extends over 15 amino acids. In germline, CDR1 is LNHDA, CDR2 SQIVND (reference sequence). Deletions cut 9 bases from V and 1 base from J, with 15 bases between. CDR3 bases: TGTGCCAGCCACAGAGGCCAGGAGAACACCGGGGAGCTGTTTTTT. Amino acids: CASHRGQENTGELFF.

The chain joins TRBV6-4 to TRBJ1-2; D may be TRBD1 (6 bases). Germline CDR1 reads MRHNA; CDR2 reads SNTAGT. The length of the CDR3 is 13 residues. Trimming removed 3 bases at V and 4 bases at J, with 9 bases between. CDR3: CASSEQGPYGYTF. The DNA for the CDR3 is TGTGCCAGCAGTGAACAGGGCCCCTATGGCTACACCTTC.

This clonotype was counted a few times. The V call is TRBV2, the J call TRBJ2-1; 7 bases map to TRBD2. Germline CDR1 SNHLY, CDR2 FYNNEI. The CDR3 covers 15 residues. Trimming cost V 6 bases and J 6 bases; bases outside gene matches: 11. CDR3 nucleotides: TGTGCCAGCAGCGCTGGGGGAGGGCCGGGCAATGAGCAGTTCTTC. It is translated as CASSAGGGPGNEQFF.